This T cell receptor (beta chain) was profiled in a study of blood T cell repertoires in COVID-19. Germline CDR1 and CDR2: KGHSH and LQKENI. The CDR3 extends over 14 amino acids. The germline V and J ends were trimmed by 3 bases and 3 bases, with 11 bases remaining between them. To note about this clone: Additional DNA sequences in this sample encode the identical CDR3.

Assay used: immunoSEQ multiplex PCR; TCRdb lists only in-frame clones, some missing. The data hold 300,000 to 350,000 clones, with approximately 89% observed a single time. This TCR was sampled from a woman aged 55-69 years with COVID-19, enrolled during active disease. J is TRBJ2-5 and V is TRBV18, with D possibly being TRBD2 (6 bases). The specimen sequenced was peripheral blood. The CDR3 is CASSPGGGEETQYF. The CDR3, as DNA: TGTGCCAGCTCACCGGGAGGTGGGGAAGAGACCCAGTACTTC.